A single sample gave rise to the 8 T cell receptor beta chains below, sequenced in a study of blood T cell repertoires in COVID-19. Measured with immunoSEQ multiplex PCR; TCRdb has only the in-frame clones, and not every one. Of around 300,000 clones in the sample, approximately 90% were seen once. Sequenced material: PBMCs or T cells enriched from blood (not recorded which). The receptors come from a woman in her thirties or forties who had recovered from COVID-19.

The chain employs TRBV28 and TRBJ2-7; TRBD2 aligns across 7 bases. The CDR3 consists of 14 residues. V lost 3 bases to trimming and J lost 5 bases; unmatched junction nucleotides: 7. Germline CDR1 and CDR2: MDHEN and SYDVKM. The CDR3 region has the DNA TGTGCCAGCAGTTTGTCACTAGCGTCCCACGAGCAGTACTTC. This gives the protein CASSLSLASHEQYF.

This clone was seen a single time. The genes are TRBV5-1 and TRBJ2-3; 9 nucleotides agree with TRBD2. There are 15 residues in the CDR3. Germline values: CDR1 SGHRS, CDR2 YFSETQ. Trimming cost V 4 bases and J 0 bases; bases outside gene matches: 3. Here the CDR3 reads CASSRRGGSTDTQYF. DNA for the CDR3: TGCGCCAGCAGCAGGCGGGGGGGAAGCACAGATACGCAGTATTTT. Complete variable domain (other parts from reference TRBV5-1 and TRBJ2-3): KAGVTQTPRYLIKTRGQQVTLSCSPISGHRSVSWYQQTPGQGLQFLFEYFSETQRNKGNFPGRFSGRQFSNSRSEMNVSTLELGDSALYLCASSRRGGSTDTQYFGPGTRLTVL.

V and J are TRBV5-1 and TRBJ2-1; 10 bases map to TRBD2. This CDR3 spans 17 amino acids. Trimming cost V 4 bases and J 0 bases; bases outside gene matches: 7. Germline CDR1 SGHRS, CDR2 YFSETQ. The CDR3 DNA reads TGCGCCAGCAGCCCTACTGGACTAGCGGACTCCTACAATGAGCAGTTCTTC. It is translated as CASSPTGLADSYNEQFF.

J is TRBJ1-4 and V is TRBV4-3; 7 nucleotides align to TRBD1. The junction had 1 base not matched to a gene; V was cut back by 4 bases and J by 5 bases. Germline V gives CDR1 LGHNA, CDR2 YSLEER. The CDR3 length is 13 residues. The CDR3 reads CASSPGQNEKLFF. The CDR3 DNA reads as TGCGCCAGCAGCCCGGGACAGAATGAAAAACTGTTTTTT.

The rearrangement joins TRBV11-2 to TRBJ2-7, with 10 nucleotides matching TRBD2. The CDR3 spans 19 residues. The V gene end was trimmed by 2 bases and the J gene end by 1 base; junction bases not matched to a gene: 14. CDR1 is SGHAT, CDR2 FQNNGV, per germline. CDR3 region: CASSLTSGGSGRSSYEQYF. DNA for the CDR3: TGTGCCAGCAGCTTAACGTCGGGTGGTAGCGGGAGGTCGTCCTACGAGCAGTACTTC.

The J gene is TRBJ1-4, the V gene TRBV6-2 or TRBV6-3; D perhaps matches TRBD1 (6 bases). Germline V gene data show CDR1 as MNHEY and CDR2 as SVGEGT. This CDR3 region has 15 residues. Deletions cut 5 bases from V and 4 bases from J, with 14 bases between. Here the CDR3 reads CASSMRGNGNEKLFF. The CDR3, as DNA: TGTGCCAGCAGTATGAGGGGGAACGGTAATGAAAAACTGTTTTTT.

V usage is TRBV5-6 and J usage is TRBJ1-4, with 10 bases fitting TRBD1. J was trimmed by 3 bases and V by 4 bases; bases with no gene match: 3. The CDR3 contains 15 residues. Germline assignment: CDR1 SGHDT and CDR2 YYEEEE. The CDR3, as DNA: TGTGCCAGCAGCGAGACAGGGGGCCCTAATGAAAAACTGTTTTTT. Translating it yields CASSETGGPNEKLFF. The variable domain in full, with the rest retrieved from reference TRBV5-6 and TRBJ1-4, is DAGVTQSPTHLIKTRGQQVTLRCSPKSGHDTVSWYQQALGQGPQFIFQYYEEEERQRGNFPDRFSGHQFPNYSSELNVNALLLGDSALYLCASSETGGPNEKLFFGSGTQLSVL.

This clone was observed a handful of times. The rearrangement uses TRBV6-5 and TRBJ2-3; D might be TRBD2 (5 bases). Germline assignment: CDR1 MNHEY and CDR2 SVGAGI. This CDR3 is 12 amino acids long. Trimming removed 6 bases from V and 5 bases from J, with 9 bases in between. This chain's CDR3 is CASRPTRDTQYF. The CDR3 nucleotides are TGTGCCAGCAGGCCCACTAGAGATACGCAGTATTTT.